These 2 T cell receptor beta chains were all obtained from the same sample, sequenced in a study of regulatory T cells in long-lasting Graves disease. As for time point: persistent/refractory GD, antithyroid drugs over 5 years with positive TRAb. Generation of the TCR library employed RNA extracted from PBMCs. Library construction for TCR beta used iRepertoire HTBI primers and Arm-PCR of CDR3 regions. MiXCR was run by TCRdb on the multiplex PCR reads, yielding one entry per CDR3 protein. The repertoire includes a few hundred thousand distinct CDR3 sequences, around 23% of them detected once, and roughly 13% sits in the top ten. The sample consisted of peripheral blood mononuclear cells (PBMCs), taken when the disease was refractory, from a patient treated with antithyroid drugs. Receptors originate from a female donor with Graves disease.

To note about this clonotype: A much larger clone lies one base from this, so it may be a read error. Since no conserved phenylalanine or tryptophan closes the CDR3, a read error is the likely cause. This rearrangement joins TRBV28 to TRBJ1-6, with no clear D. The CDR3 is 13 residues long. Trimming shortened V by 6 bases and J by 4 bases, and 7 bases separated the two germline ends. Germline loops: CDR1 MDHEN, CDR2 SYDVKM. CDR3 residues: CASRAPYNSPLHL. Written as DNA, the CDR3 is TGTGCCAGCAGGGCGCCATATAATTCACCCCTCCACCTT.

Of note for this clonotype: The conserved phenylalanine or tryptophan is not found at the CDR3 terminus, so this likely reflects a read error. V and J are TRBV6-2 or TRBV6-3 and TRBJ1-3; TRBD1 aligns across 7 bases. Germline CDR1 MNHEY, CDR2 SVGEGT. With V trimmed by 2 bases and J by 4 bases, 8 bases remained unmatched. The CDR3 covers 16 residues. The CDR3 here is CASSYTTGASGNTIYL. DNA for the CDR3: TGTGCCAGCAGTTACACCACAGGGGCTTCAGGAAACACCATATATCTT.